This T cell receptor (beta chain) emerged from a study of neurological immune-mediated disorders (dated by TCRdb to the late 2010s). Study-level background: Using UMI-based sequencing, the study compared peripheral blood TCR-beta repertoires from patients with HTLV-I-associated myelopathy (HAM/TSP), patients with multiple sclerosis, and healthy controls. The approximately 100 TCR-beta libraries included longitudinal samples, technical triplicates and paired sorted CD4+ and CD8+ T-cell subsets alongside PBMC samples. The cohort included 60 to 75 subjects: roughly 15 with HAM/TSP, some 34 with multiple sclerosis, and some 20 healthy controls. On the study overall, not on this receptor specifically: No identical CDR3 amino acid sequences were found to be shared among expanded clones across subjects, suggesting that TCR-beta repertoires were private in all groups. The highest TCR clonal expansion was observed in HAM/TSP patients, whereas the lowest was observed in MS patients, even when compared with healthy controls.

Ten or more counts support this clonotype. This receptor's antigen is unknown. Per-nucleotide qualities are absent, and no much larger clonotype sits a single base away. For unsorted PBMC libraries, 2 million PBMCs were used after storage in RNAlater at -80 degrees C until RNA extraction. Peripheral blood underwent Ficoll-Hypaque density gradient centrifugation to isolate PBMCs, which were then cryopreserved in liquid nitrogen. cDNA was synthesized by template-switch 5'RACE using a primer carrying a 10-nucleotide random unique molecular identifier by which each TCR transcript was tagged. Every sequencing run covered 15-18 subjects and yielded more than 170 million TCR-beta sequences. The RNeasy kit was used to extract total RNA. Using the KAPA Real-time Library Amplification kit, TCR-beta VDJ regions were amplified with primers for the TCR constant region and the 5'RACE anchor. Sample indexes and Illumina adaptors were added in a first PCR, and a second PCR then increased library yield. After Ampure bead purification, the roughly 650 bp TCR product was size-selected on a 2% E-gel SizeSelection system. Before pooling, libraries had their quality checked on a Bioanalyzer, their concentration measured with Qubit, and their quantity determined with the Kapa Library Quantification kit. Libraries were sequenced paired-end 2 x 150 bp on an Illumina HiSeq 2500. To increase sequence diversity, about 25-31% phiX was spiked into each library pool. Under the source paper's analysis protocol: Quality-filtered reads were processed with the UMI-based MiGEC pipeline, which removed over 80% of raw TCR sequences during error correction. VDJ genes were aligned to IMGT germline references, and clonotypes were defined by unique CDR3 amino acid sequence plus V-J genes. Clonal expansion, Shannon diversity and CDR3 relatedness were evaluated with VDJtools (CalcPairwiseDistances, ClusterSamples), while phylogenetic trees were built in CLCbio workbench. A clone was classed as expanded if it had 8 or more unique UMIs, a cutoff based on coefficient-of-variation modelling across technical triplicates. TCRdb handled the public reads itself, with Q25 trimming in fastp and clone calling in MiXCR, and kept productive beta chains. Entries that share a CDR3 protein sequence are merged under the most common genes and DNA. TCRdb, not the original authors, processed these V and J calls. The sample records approximately 23,000 distinct CDR3 sequences, less than 11% of which are singletons. The ten largest clones take up less than 25% of the sample.

From its cysteine to its phenylalanine, the CDR3 spans 15 amino acids. Only the CDR3 portion is preserved as DNA: 45 bases, with reading frame beginning at the first base. The V and J ends are trimmed by 0 bases and 6 bases, leaving 15 bases between them. CDR1 and CDR2 are drawn from the germline V gene: SGHRS, YFSETQ. The TCR was taken from a woman in her sixties or seventies with HTLV-1-associated myelopathy (HAM/TSP). The sequenced material came from PBMCs. Recombination joined TRBV5-1 with TRBJ1-2; the D gene is unclear. CDR3 protein: CASSLDGAGEDGYTF. The DNA sequence follows: TGCGCCAGCAGCTTGGACGGAGCTGGGGAGGATGGCTACACCTTC.